This T cell receptor (beta chain) is from a study of cytomegalovirus exposure and HLA in healthy donors. The sample holds a few counts of this clone. The PCR was carried out with 60 Vbeta primers and 13 Jbeta primers. Sequenced by immunoSEQ multiplex PCR; TCRdb stores in-frame clones only, minus some. The sample records roughly 200,000 clones, 80% being singletons. This CDR3 is built from 17 residues. Germline CDR1 reads SGHTA; CDR2 reads FQGNSA. J lost 2 bases, V lost 5 bases, and 12 bases had no gene match. The TCR comes from a man in his forties or fifties in good health and CMV-seronegative. Input material: PBMCs. This chain uses TRBV7-2 with TRBJ2-5; 9 positions match TRBD2. CDR3: CASSPLWLAGRQETQYF. CDR3 DNA sequence: TGTGCCAGCAGCCCCCTATGGCTAGCGGGGCGTCAAGAGACCCAGTACTTC.